What follows describes a single T cell receptor (beta chain). Seattle researchers signed up patients amid active infection and tracked them longitudinally. This record comes from a study of blood T cell repertoires in COVID-19. CDR3 length: 14 residues. The germline gives CDR1 MDHEN, CDR2 SYDVKM. V was clipped by 6 bases and J by 2 bases; unmatched bases: 4. Clones were read by immunoSEQ multiplex PCR, and TCRdb kept only the in-frame ones, dropping some. This sample carries about 280,000 clones, 75% to 90% of them seen once, and the ten largest clones take around 13%. The receptor comes from a woman in her 70s with COVID-19, enrolled during active disease. The V call is TRBV28, the J call TRBJ2-7; 10 nucleotides align to TRBD1. The source material was peripheral blood. As DNA, the CDR3 is TGTGCCAGCAGCACCGGGACAGGGGCCTACGAGCAGTACTTC. Its protein product is CASSTGTGAYEQYF. The complete variable domain, with remaining parts taken from reference TRBV28 and TRBJ2-7, reads DVKVTQSSRYLVKRTGEKVFLECVQDMDHENMFWYRQDPGLGLRLIYFSYDVKMKEKGDIPEGYSVSREKKERFSLILESASTNQTSMYLCASSTGTGAYEQYFGPGTRLTVT.